Shown below are 24 T cell receptor beta chains from a single sample sequenced in a study of shared clonotypes between healthy human individuals (dated by TCRdb to the early 2020s). The method behind the library was the immunoSEQ multiplex PCR assay. TCRdb re-hosts the immuneACCESS table, in-frame sequences only. Its copies lack some clones; in the studies checked, an unresolved V gene accounts for under half of them, and the cause for the rest is not known. The sample table lists approximately 500,000 clones, about 96% of them with a count of one. The ten biggest clones cover 0.06% of the sample. Sequenced sample: naive CD4+ T cells sorted from blood. The cell subset or site label here, explained by the study, means: CD45RA+ positively selected. The receptors come from a woman in her thirties in good health.

CDR3 sequence (DNA): TGTGCCAGCAGTTTAAGGGTTGAGCAGTACTTC. Its translation is CASSLRVEQYF. The chain is built from TRBV28 and TRBJ2-7; D is undetermined. The germline V and J ends were trimmed by 2 bases and 7 bases, with 6 bases remaining between them. Looked up from germline, CDR1 is MDHEN and CDR2 is SYDVKM. The CDR3 extends over 11 amino acids. The full variable domain, completed using reference TRBV28 and TRBJ2-7, is DVKVTQSSRYLVKRTGEKVFLECVQDMDHENMFWYRQDPGLGLRLIYFSYDVKMKEKGDIPEGYSVSREKKERFSLILESASTNQTSMYLCASSLRVEQYFGPGTRLTVT.

This clone was picked up one time. The rearrangement joins TRBV27 to TRBJ1-4; D perhaps matches TRBD1 (5 bases). This CDR3 contains 17 residues. Per germline, CDR1 MNHEY and CDR2 SMNVEV (reference sequence). The V end was cut by 8 bases, the J end by 2 bases, with 21 bases between. This chain's CDR3 is CASFPGPPIGTNEKLFF. CDR3 in DNA: TGTGCCAGCTTCCCGGGACCACCCATCGGGACTAATGAAAAACTGTTTTTT.

The V call is TRBV5-4, the J call TRBJ1-3; D not certain. Germline V gene lookup returns CDR1 SGHNT and CDR2 YYREEE (reference sequence). CDR3 length: 16 residues. V was cut by 7 bases and J by 4 bases, with 21 bases left in between. CDR3 sequence reads: CASSMFGTTGGNTIYF. The CDR3 region has the DNA TGTGCCAGCTCTATGTTCGGTACAACGGGAGGAAACACCATATATTTT.

The chain combines TRBV15 with TRBJ2-7; weak D call: TRBD2 (7 bases). The CDR3 runs to 15 residues. Trimming removed 5 bases from V and 3 bases from J, with 17 bases in between. Germline V gene lookup returns CDR1 LNHNV and CDR2 YYDKDF (reference sequence). CDR3 region: CATSSQRGDYYEQYF. DNA of the CDR3: TGTGCCACCAGCTCCCAGAGGGGGGACTACTACGAGCAGTACTTC.

V usage is TRBV10-3 and J usage is TRBJ1-3; no definite D call. Germline V gene data show CDR1 as ENHRY and CDR2 as SYGVKD. This CDR3 region has 15 residues. Trimming removed 0 bases from V and 0 bases from J, with 6 bases in between. The CDR3 protein is CAISESITSGNTIYF. In nucleotides, the CDR3 is TGTGCCATCAGTGAGTCGATTACCTCTGGAAACACCATATATTTT.

This clone was picked up one time. The CDR3: CASSLEANKIAGGFSYEQYF. The CDR3 DNA reads TGTGCCAGCAGCTTAGAGGCTAATAAAATAGCGGGAGGCTTCTCCTACGAGCAGTACTTC. The gene calls are TRBV11-2 and TRBJ2-7; 10 nucleotides line up with TRBD2. J was trimmed by 0 bases and V by 0 bases; bases with no gene match: 14. The germline gives CDR1 SGHAT, CDR2 FQNNGV. The CDR3 is 20 residues long.

J is TRBJ2-5 and V is TRBV2, with 11 bases that match TRBD2. This CDR3 comprises 16 residues. Germline V gene sequence: CDR1 SNHLY, CDR2 FYNNEI. Trimming removed 3 bases from V and 5 bases from J; junction bases left unmatched: 8. The CDR3: CASSEGTSGRGETQYF. DNA of the CDR3: TGTGCCAGCAGTGAGGGGACTAGCGGCCGGGGGGAGACCCAGTACTTC.

The chain carries TRBV6-4 and TRBJ2-5; TRBD2 matches 13 bases. The J call is uncertain, as TRBJ2-7 better fits the DNA end. Germline V gene lookup returns CDR1 MRHNA and CDR2 SNTAGT. The length of the CDR3 is 16 residues. The CDR3: CASSPWGLAGPYEQYF. The CDR3 DNA sequence: TGTGCCAGCAGCCCCTGGGGACTAGCGGGACCCTACGAGCAGTACTTC.

The V and J genes are TRBV9 and TRBJ2-3; 7 nucleotides match TRBD2. CDR3 length: 16 amino acids. CDR1 is SGDLS, CDR2 YYNGEE, per germline. The V and J ends lost 6 bases and 1 base, in that order; junction bases with no gene match: 11. This chain's CDR3 is CASKRGGAMGTDTQYF. CDR3 nucleotides: TGTGCCAGCAAGAGGGGAGGGGCGATGGGCACAGATACGCAGTATTTT.

The J gene is TRBJ1-6, the V gene TRBV19; 9 nucleotides line up with TRBD1. This CDR3 contains 13 residues. The V gene end was trimmed by 9 bases and the J gene end by 10 bases; junction bases not matched to a gene: 7. The V gene's germline CDR1 is LNHDA and CDR2 SQIVND (reference sequence). CDR3 nucleotide sequence: TGTGCCAGCAGGGACAGGGTCGGGTCACCCCTCCACTTT. Amino acids: CASRDRVGSPLHF.

The chain has TRBV28 and TRBJ1-2; D ambiguous. V lost 2 bases and J lost 4, with 8 bases in between. This CDR3 spans 13 amino acids. CDR1 is MDHEN and CDR2 is SYDVKM in the germline V gene. In DNA form, the CDR3 reads TGTGCCAGCAGTTTAAGGCCCCGCTATGGCTACACCTTC. It encodes CASSLRPRYGYTF.

The chain is built from TRBV4-2 and TRBJ2-7, with 14 bases matching TRBD2. The V segment lost 2 bases and the J segment 6 bases; nucleotides outside the gene matches: 9. The germline V gene has CDR1 LGHNA and CDR2 YNFKEQ. The CDR3 is 17 amino acids. CDR3 region: CASSQPGLAGEFSEQYF. The CDR3 bases are TGTGCCAGCAGCCAACCGGGACTAGCGGGAGAGTTCTCCGAGCAGTACTTC.

The V gene is TRBV18, the J gene TRBJ1-3; possible D gene TRBD1, 5 bases. There are 16 residues in the CDR3. Germline V gene data show CDR1 as KGHSH and CDR2 as LQKENI. V was pared by 3 bases and J by 3 bases, with 15 bases between. CDR3 nucleotide sequence: TGTGCCAGCTCACCTGCAGAGGGGACCTTTGGAAACACCATATATTTT. Residues: CASSPAEGTFGNTIYF.

This chain uses TRBV29-1 with TRBJ1-2; 8 bases line up with TRBD1. The CDR3 extends over 13 amino acids. Trimming cost V 5 bases and J 5 bases; bases outside gene matches: 7. Germline-derived CDR1 and CDR2 are SQVTM and ANQGSEA. DNA for the CDR3: TGCAGCGTTAAACAGGGGGGCCTTTATGGCTACACCTTC. This encodes CSVKQGGLYGYTF.

The V call is TRBV29-1, the J call TRBJ1-1; possible D gene TRBD1, 6 bases. The CDR3 runs to 13 residues. CDR1 SQVTM and CDR2 ANQGSEA come from the germline V gene. V lost 5 bases and J lost 3, with 13 bases in between. Here the CDR3 DNA reads TGCAGCGTTTTAACAGGGTGGTACACTGAAGCTTTCTTT. This encodes CSVLTGWYTEAFF.

The chain carries TRBV10-2 and TRBJ2-2; TRBD2 matches at 10 bases. With V trimmed by 6 bases and J by 3 bases, 4 bases remained unmatched. The CDR3 is made up of 15 amino acids. Germline CDR1 and CDR2: WSHSY and SAAADI. In nucleotides, the CDR3 is TGCGCCAGCAGGAAAGCGGGAGGGGACACCGGGGAGCTGTTTTTT. Its translation is CASRKAGGDTGELFF.

This chain connects TRBV29-1 to TRBJ2-3; TRBD2 might be the D (6 bases). The CDR3 consists of 15 residues. Germline lookup yields CDR1 SQVTM and CDR2 ANQGSEA. V lost 0 bases, J lost 7 bases, and 17 bases lay in between. CDR3 in amino acids: CSVEDQAGLINTQYF. The DNA of the CDR3 is TGCAGCGTTGAAGATCAGGCGGGATTAATAAATACGCAGTATTTT.

The rearrangement joins TRBV5-1 to TRBJ2-7; no reliable D call. Germline V CDR1 and CDR2: SGHRS, YFSETQ. The CDR3 runs to 13 residues. V dropped 0 bases and J dropped 2 bases, with 6 bases sitting between them. CDR3 residues: CASSLVGTYEQYF. CDR3 nucleotide sequence: TGCGCCAGCAGCTTGGTCGGCACCTACGAGCAGTACTTC.

V is TRBV11-2 and J is TRBJ2-7, with TRBD2 identical over 8 bases. Germline V CDR1 and CDR2: SGHAT, FQNNGV. J gave up 3 bases and V 4 bases, and 20 bases lay outside the gene matches. The CDR3 extends over 19 amino acids. The CDR3 is CASSSRGGDWWTSSYEQYF. Written as DNA, the CDR3 is TGTGCCAGCAGCTCCAGAGGTGGGGATTGGTGGACTAGCAGCTACGAGCAGTACTTC.

The V call is TRBV7-9, the J call TRBJ1-3, with a possible D match to TRBD1 (5 bases). V gave up 4 bases and J gave up 4 bases, with 17 bases separating them. The CDR3 loop spans 16 amino acids. In germline, CDR1 is SEHNR, CDR2 FQNEAQ (reference sequence). CDR3 nucleotides: TGTGCCAGCAGCTCCGTTGGGTTAGGGGTAGGAAACACCATATATTTT. It yields the protein CASSSVGLGVGNTIYF.

CDR3: CASSPLGQGAQETQYF. CDR3 sequence (DNA): TGTGCCAGCAGCCCGCTGGGACAGGGGGCGCAGGAGACCCAGTACTTC. V is TRBV7-3 and J is TRBJ2-5, with TRBD1 identical over 12 bases. J lost 5 bases, V lost 5 bases, and 9 bases had no gene match. This CDR3 contains 16 residues. Germline V gene sequence: CDR1 SGHTA, CDR2 FQGTGA. Variable domain in full (rest from reference TRBV7-3 and TRBJ2-5): GAGVSQTPSNKVTEKGKYVELRCDPISGHTALYWYRQSLGQGPEFLIYFQGTGAADDSGLPNDRFFAVRPEGSVSTLKIQRTERGDSAVYLCASSPLGQGAQETQYFGPGTRLLVL.

This sequence joins TRBV7-9 and TRBJ2-5; the match to TRBD2 covers 11 bases. Germline values: CDR1 SEHNR, CDR2 FQNEAQ (reference sequence). Germline trimming cut 10 bases from V and 1 base from J; bases unmatched to any gene: 8. The CDR3 covers 15 residues. The CDR3: CAILGTSGFQETQYF. The CDR3 region has the DNA TGTGCCATCCTAGGGACTAGCGGTTTCCAAGAGACCCAGTACTTC.

The rearrangement joins TRBV14 to TRBJ2-7, with 9 bases fitting TRBD1. The V segment lost 8 bases and the J segment 1 base; nucleotides outside the gene matches: 0. Per germline, CDR1 SGHDN and CDR2 FVKESK. This CDR3 spans 12 amino acids. In nucleotides, the CDR3 is TGTGCCAGCGGGACAGGGTCCTACGAGCAGTACTTC. The encoded protein is CASGTGSYEQYF.

The chain has TRBV28 and TRBJ1-5, with 7 bases matching TRBD1. The CDR3 extends over 14 amino acids. After removal of 4 bases from V and 5 bases from J, the junction contained 5 bases not matched to a gene. Germline-derived CDR1 and CDR2 are MDHEN and SYDVKM. The CDR3 DNA is TGTGCCAGCAGTTCAGGGACAGCCGATCAGCCCCAGCATTTT. This codes for CASSSGTADQPQHF.